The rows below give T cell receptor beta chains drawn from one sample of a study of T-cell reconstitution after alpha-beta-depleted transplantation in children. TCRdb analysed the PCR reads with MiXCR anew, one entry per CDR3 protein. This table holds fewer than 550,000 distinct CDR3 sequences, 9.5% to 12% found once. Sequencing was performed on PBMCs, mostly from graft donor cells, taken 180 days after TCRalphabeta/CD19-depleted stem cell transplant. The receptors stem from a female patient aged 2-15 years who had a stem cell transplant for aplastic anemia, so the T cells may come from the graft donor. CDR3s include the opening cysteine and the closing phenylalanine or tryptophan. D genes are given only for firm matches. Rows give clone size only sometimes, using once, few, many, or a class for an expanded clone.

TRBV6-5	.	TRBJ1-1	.	CASSSQDMNTEAFF	TGTGCCAGCAGTTCACAGGACATGAACACTGAAGCTTTCTTT
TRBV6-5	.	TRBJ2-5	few	CASSYTDSAETQYF	TGTGCCAGCAGTTACACGGACTCCGCCGAGACCCAGTACTTC
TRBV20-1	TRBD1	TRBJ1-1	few	CSARERQGWTEAFF	TGCAGTGCTAGAGAGCGACAGGGTTGGACTGAAGCTTTCTTT
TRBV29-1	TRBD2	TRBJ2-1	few	CSAVTSGRLYYSYNEQFF	TGCAGCGCCGTCACTAGCGGGAGGCTGTATTACTCCTACAATGAGCAGTTCTTC
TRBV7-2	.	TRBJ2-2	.	CASSSHRGRSGELFF	TGTGCCAGCAGCTCTCATCGAGGGAGGTCCGGGGAGCTGTTTTTT
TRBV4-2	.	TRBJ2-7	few	CASSPKMELRQYF	TGTGCCAGCAGCCCGAAAATGGAACTGAGGCAGTACTTC
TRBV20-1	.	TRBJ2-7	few	CSPGQTTYEQYF	TGCAGTCCCGGACAGACGACCTACGAGCAGTACTTC
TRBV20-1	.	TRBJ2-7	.	CSAKPILSVIEQYF	TGCAGTGCTAAGCCCATACTATCGGTAATCGAGCAGTACTTC
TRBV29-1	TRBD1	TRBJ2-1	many	CSVAGQEKYNEQFF	TGCAGCGTGGCGGGACAGGAGAAATACAATGAGCAGTTCTTC
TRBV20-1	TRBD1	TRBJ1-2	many	CSALPGQLIVF	TGCAGTGCTCTACCGGGACAGCTAATCGTCTTC
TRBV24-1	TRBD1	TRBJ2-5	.	CATSDRTGGKETQYF	TGTGCCACCAGTGACCGGACAGGGGGGAAAGAGACCCAGTACTTC
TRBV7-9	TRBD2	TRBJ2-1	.	CASSLPTSLRDEQFF	TGTGCCAGCAGCCTACCGACTAGCTTACGGGATGAGCAGTTCTTC
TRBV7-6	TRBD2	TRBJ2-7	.	CASSLLTSGSQEQYF	TGTGCCAGCAGCCTCTTGACTAGCGGGAGCCAGGAGCAGTACTTC
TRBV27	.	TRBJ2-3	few	CASSLDTGYPRLDTQYF	TGTGCCAGCAGTTTGGACACAGGGTACCCTCGACTAGATACGCAGTATTTT
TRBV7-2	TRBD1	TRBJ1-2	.	CASSWKQGDYGYTF	TGTGCCAGCAGCTGGAAGCAGGGGGACTATGGCTACACCTTC
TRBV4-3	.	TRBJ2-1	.	CASSHVAGAPYLYEQFF	TGCGCCAGCAGCCATGTTGCGGGGGCCCCCTATTTGTATGAGCAGTTCTTC
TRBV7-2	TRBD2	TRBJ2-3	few	CASSLGLAMATDTQYF	TGTGCCAGCAGCTTAGGACTAGCAATGGCCACAGATACGCAGTATTTT
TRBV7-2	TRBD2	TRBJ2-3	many	CASSLASGVRTDTQYF	TGTGCCAGCAGCTTAGCTAGCGGGGTACGAACAGATACGCAGTATTTT
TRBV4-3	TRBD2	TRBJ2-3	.	CASCQDRLAGAETDTQYF	TGCGCCAGCTGCCAAGATCGACTAGCGGGAGCTGAGACAGATACGCAGTATTTT
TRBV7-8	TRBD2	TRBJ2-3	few	CASSPLAGAPDTQYF	TGTGCCAGCAGTCCTCTAGCGGGAGCCCCAGATACGCAGTATTTT